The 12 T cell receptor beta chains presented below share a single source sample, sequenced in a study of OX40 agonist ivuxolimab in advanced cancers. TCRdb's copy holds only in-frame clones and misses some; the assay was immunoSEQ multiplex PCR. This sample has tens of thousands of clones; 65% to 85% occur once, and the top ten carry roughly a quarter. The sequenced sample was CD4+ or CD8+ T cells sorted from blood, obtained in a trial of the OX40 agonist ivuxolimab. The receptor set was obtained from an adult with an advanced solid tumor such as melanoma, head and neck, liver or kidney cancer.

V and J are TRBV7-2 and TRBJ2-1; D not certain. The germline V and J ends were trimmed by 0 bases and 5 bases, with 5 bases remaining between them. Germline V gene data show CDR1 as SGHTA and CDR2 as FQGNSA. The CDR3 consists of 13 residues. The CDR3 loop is CASSLAGDNEQFF. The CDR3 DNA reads TGTGCCAGCAGCTTAGCAGGAGACAATGAGCAGTTCTTC.

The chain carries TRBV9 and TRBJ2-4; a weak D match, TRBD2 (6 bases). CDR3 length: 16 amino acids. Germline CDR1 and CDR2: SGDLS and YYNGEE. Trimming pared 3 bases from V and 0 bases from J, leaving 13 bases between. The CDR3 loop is CASSGDNSGAKNIQYF. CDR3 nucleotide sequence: TGTGCCAGCAGCGGGGATAATAGCGGAGCCAAAAACATTCAGTACTTC.

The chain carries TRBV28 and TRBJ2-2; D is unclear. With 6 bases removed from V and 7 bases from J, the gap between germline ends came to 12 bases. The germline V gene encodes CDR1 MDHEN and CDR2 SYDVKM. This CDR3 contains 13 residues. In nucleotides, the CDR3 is TGTGCCAGCAGCCCGTCCGGTGGCGGGGAGCTGTTTTTT. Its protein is CASSPSGGGELFF. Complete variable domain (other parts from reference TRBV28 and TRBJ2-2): DVKVTQSSRYLVKRTGEKVFLECVQDMDHENMFWYRQDPGLGLRLIYFSYDVKMKEKGDIPEGYSVSREKKERFSLILESASTNQTSMYLCASSPSGGGELFFGEGSRLTVL.

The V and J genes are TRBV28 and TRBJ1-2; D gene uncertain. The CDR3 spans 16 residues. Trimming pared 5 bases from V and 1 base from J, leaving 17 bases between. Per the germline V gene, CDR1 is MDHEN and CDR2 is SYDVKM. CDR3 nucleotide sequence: TGTGCCAGCAGTCTATCAGACGGGGATATTAACTATGGCTACACCTTC. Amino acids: CASSLSDGDINYGYTF.

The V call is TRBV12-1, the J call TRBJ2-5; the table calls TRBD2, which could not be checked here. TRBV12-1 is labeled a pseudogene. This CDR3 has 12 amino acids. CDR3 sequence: CASLASRETQYF. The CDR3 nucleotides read TGTGCCAGCTTGGCTAGCCGAGAGACCCAGTACTTC.

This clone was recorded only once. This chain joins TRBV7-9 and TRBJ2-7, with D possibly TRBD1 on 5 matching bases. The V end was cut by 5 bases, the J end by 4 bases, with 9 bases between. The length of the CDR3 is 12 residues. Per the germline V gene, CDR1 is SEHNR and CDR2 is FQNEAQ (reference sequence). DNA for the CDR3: TGTGCCAGCAGCCTGGACACATACGAGCAGTACTTC. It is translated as CASSLDTYEQYF.

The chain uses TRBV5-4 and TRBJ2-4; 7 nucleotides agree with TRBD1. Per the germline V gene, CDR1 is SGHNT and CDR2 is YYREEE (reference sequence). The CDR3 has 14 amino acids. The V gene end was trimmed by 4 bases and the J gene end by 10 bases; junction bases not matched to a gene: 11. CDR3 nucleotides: TGTGCCAGCAGCCACAAAGGGGGCGAGGTAATTCAGTACTTC. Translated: CASSHKGGEVIQYF.

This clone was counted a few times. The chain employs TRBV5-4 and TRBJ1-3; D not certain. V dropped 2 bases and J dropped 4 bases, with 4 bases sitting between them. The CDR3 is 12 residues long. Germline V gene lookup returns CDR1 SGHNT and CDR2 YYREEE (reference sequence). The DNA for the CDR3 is TGTGCCAGCAGCTTCCAGGGAAACACCATATATTTT. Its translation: CASSFQGNTIYF. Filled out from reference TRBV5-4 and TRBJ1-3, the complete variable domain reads ETGVTQSPTHLIKTRGQQVTLRCSSQSGHNTVSWYQQALGQGPQFIFQYYREEENGRGNFPPRFSGLQFPNYSSELNVNALELDDSALYLCASSFQGNTIYFGEGSWLTVV.

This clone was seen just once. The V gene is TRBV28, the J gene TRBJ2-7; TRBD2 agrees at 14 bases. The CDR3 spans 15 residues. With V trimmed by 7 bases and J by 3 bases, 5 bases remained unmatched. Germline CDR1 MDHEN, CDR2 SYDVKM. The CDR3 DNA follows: TGTGCCAGCATCCCCGGGACTAGCGGGGGCTACGAGCAGTACTTC. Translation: CASIPGTSGGYEQYF.

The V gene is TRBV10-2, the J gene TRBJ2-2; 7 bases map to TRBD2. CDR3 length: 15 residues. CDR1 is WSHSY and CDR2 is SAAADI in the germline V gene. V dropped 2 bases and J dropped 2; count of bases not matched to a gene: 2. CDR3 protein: CASSEGRVNTGELFF. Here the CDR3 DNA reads TGCGCCAGCAGTGAGGGGAGGGTAAACACCGGGGAGCTGTTTTTT.

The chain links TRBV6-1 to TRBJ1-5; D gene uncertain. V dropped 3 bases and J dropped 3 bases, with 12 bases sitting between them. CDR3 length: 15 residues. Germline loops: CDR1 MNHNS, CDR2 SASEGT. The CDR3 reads CASSDSPLPNQPQHF. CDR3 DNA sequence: TGTGCCAGCAGTGATTCCCCGTTACCCAATCAGCCCCAGCATTTT.

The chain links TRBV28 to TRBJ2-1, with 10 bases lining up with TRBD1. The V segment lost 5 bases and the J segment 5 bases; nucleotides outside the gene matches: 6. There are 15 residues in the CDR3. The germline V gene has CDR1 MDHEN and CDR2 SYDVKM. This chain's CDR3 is CASSTRDRGHNEQFF. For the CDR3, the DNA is TGTGCCAGCAGTACGCGGGACAGGGGACACAATGAGCAGTTCTTC.